Shown below are 23 T cell receptor beta chains from a single sample sequenced in a study of blood T cell repertoires in COVID-19. Clones were read by immunoSEQ multiplex PCR, and TCRdb kept only the in-frame ones, dropping some. The sample includes some 150,000 clones, 87% seen only once; the top ten take over 3.5%. The sample taken for sequencing was peripheral blood. The receptors here all came from a man aged 18-30 years with active or convalescent COVID-19.

V usage is TRBV2 and J usage is TRBJ2-3; 8 bases fit TRBD2. V lost 6 bases and J lost 0; bases outside the gene matches: 5. This CDR3 spans 15 amino acids. Germline lookup yields CDR1 SNHLY and CDR2 FYNNEI. In DNA form, the CDR3 reads TGTGCCAGCAGAACTAGCGGCACAAGCACAGATACGCAGTATTTT. This translates into CASRTSGTSTDTQYF.

The gene calls are TRBV7-2 and TRBJ1-2; D unclear. CDR1 and CDR2 from the germline V gene are SGHTA and FQGNSA. The germline V and J ends were trimmed by 3 bases and 0 bases, with 5 bases remaining between them. This CDR3 has 13 amino acids. CDR3 amino acids: CASSLGPNYGYTF. CDR3 sequence (DNA): TGTGCCAGCAGCTTGGGCCCTAACTATGGCTACACCTTC.

This sequence joins TRBV18 and TRBJ1-5; 8 bases line up with TRBD1. Germline V gene sequence: CDR1 KGHSH, CDR2 LQKENI. This CDR3 has 15 residues. V lost 2 bases and J lost 6; bases outside the gene matches: 6. CDR3 DNA: TGTGCCAGCTCACCAGATCAGGGGGCGTTTCAGCCCCAGCATTTT. Protein product: CASSPDQGAFQPQHF. The full variable domain, completed using reference TRBV18 and TRBJ1-5, is NAGVMQNPRHLVRRRGQEARLRCSPMKGHSHVYWYRQLPEEGLKFMVYLQKENIIDESGMPKERFSAEFPKEGPSILRIQQVVRGDSAAYFCASSPDQGAFQPQHFGDGTRLSIL.

This chain links TRBV13 with TRBJ2-7; 10 bases are shared with TRBD1. The CDR3 loop spans 15 amino acids. Losses at the gene ends were 4 bases for V and 5 bases for J; bases not matched to a gene: 8. The germline CDR1 and CDR2 sequences are PRHDT and FYEKMQ (reference sequence). CDR3 DNA sequence: TGTGCCAGCAGCTCCACCGGGACAGGGGAGCACGAGCAGTACGTC. Its protein is CASSSTGTGEHEQYV.

The chain links TRBV12-3 or TRBV12-4 to TRBJ2-5; D is unresolved. Trimming took 0 bases from V and 5 from J, leaving 4 bases between them. This CDR3 is built from 12 residues. CDR3: CASSLARETQYF. The CDR3 DNA sequence: TGTGCCAGCAGTTTAGCTCGTGAGACCCAGTACTTC.

CDR3 region: CASSLLEGGFTEAFF. The CDR3 region has the DNA TGTGCCAGCAGCCTACTTGAGGGAGGGTTCACTGAAGCTTTCTTT. The chain recombines TRBV11-1 with TRBJ1-1; D gene ambiguous. The CDR3 sequence is 15 residues long. V lost 5 bases and J 4 bases, leaving 17 bases between the germline ends. CDR1 is SGHAT, CDR2 FQDESV, per germline (reference sequence).

V and J are TRBV13 and TRBJ1-4; TRBD1 matches at 7 bases. Per germline, CDR1 PRHDT and CDR2 FYEKMQ (reference sequence). The CDR3 is made up of 14 amino acids. The trim removed 9 bases at V and 7 bases at J, leaving 11 bases unmatched. CDR3 coding DNA: TGTGCCAGTCGTCAACAGGGGAGAGCTGAAAAACTGTTTTTT. It codes for CASRQQGRAEKLFF.

This sequence joins TRBV4-3 and TRBJ1-3; D is ambiguous. Deletions cut 0 bases from V and 1 base from J, with 10 bases between. The CDR3 sequence is 16 residues long. Looked up from germline, CDR1 is LGHNA and CDR2 is YSLEER. CDR3 bases: TGCGCCAGCAGCCAAGACCACCGGGAATCTGGAAACACCATATATTTT. Its protein product is CASSQDHRESGNTIYF.

V usage is TRBV6-5 and J usage is TRBJ2-3; D is possibly TRBD1 (6 bases). This CDR3 region has 15 residues. The V and J ends lost 7 bases and 6 bases respectively, with 20 bases between them. Germline values: CDR1 MNHEY, CDR2 SVGAGI. CDR3 nucleotide sequence: TGTGCCAGCAACCCGACAGCCAGAAGGGGGGATACGCAGTATTTT. Its translation: CASNPTARRGDTQYF.

The table lists this clone with a count of one. This chain joins TRBV27 and TRBJ1-2; 9 bases are a match to TRBD1. Trimming at V came to 5 bases and at J to 3 bases, leaving 4 bases not matched to a gene. The CDR3 extends over 14 amino acids. Germline loops: CDR1 MNHEY, CDR2 SMNVEV (reference sequence). The CDR3 sequence is CASSGTGMDYGYTF. The CDR3 DNA follows: TGTGCCAGCAGTGGGACAGGGATGGACTATGGCTACACCTTC.

This sequence joins TRBV2 and TRBJ1-3, with TRBD1 as a possible D gene (6 bases). The CDR3 spans 17 residues. The germline V gene encodes CDR1 SNHLY and CDR2 FYNNEI. V shed 6 bases and J shed 0 bases, with 18 bases lying between them. The DNA of the CDR3 is TGTGCCAGCAGAGCGGACAGCACGCTGATCTCTGGAAACACCATATATTTT. Protein sequence: CASRADSTLISGNTIYF. Using reference TRBV2 and TRBJ1-3 for the parts outside the CDR3, the full variable domain is EPEVTQTPSHQVTQMGQEVILRCVPISNHLYFYWYRQILGQKVEFLVSFYNNEISEKSEIFDDQFSVERPDGSNFTLKIRSTKLEDSAMYFCASRADSTLISGNTIYFGEGSWLTVV.

V and J are TRBV19 and TRBJ2-4, with TRBD2 identical over 7 bases. V shed 6 bases, J shed 9 bases, and the junction held 8 bases outside the gene matches. Looked up from germline, CDR1 is LNHDA and CDR2 is SQIVND (reference sequence). This CDR3 is built from 13 residues. The CDR3 region is CASRRDYPGIQYF. The CDR3 region has the DNA TGTGCCAGTAGGAGGGACTACCCGGGCATTCAGTACTTC.

This clone was recorded only once. J is TRBJ1-1 and V is TRBV11-2; D is undetermined. Trimming shortened V by 4 bases and J by 1 base, and 13 bases separated the two germline ends. CDR1 is SGHAT, CDR2 FQNNGV, per germline. The CDR3 totals 15 residues. In DNA form, the CDR3 reads TGTGCCAGCAGCTCATCCTCGGCAGGGAACACTGAAGCTTTCTTT. It translates to CASSSSSAGNTEAFF.

V and J are TRBV4-1 and TRBJ2-1; tentatively, D is TRBD1 (6 bases). The germline V gene encodes CDR1 MGHRA and CDR2 YSYEKL. V was shortened by 5 bases and J by 8 bases, with 16 bases between the two germline ends. The CDR3 length is 14 residues. In DNA form, the CDR3 reads TGCGCCAGCAGCGCGAACAGGGATGTGGATGAGCAGTTCTTC. This translates into CASSANRDVDEQFF.

V usage is TRBV6-5 and J usage is TRBJ2-7, with 7 nucleotides matching TRBD1. The V gene end was trimmed by 0 bases and the J gene end by 2 bases; junction bases not matched to a gene: 4. This CDR3 region has 15 residues. In germline, CDR1 is MNHEY, CDR2 SVGAGI. CDR3 DNA: TGTGCCAGCAGTTACTCGGGGGACAGCCCCTACGAGCAGTACTTC. It encodes CASSYSGDSPYEQYF.

This chain uses TRBV24-1 with TRBJ2-2; no firm D call. Trimming stripped 0 bases from V and 8 bases from J, with 12 bases between. Germline values: CDR1 KGHDR, CDR2 SFDVKD. This CDR3 contains 15 residues. CDR3 residues: CATSDLTDNFGELFF. DNA for the CDR3: TGTGCCACCAGTGATTTGACAGATAATTTTGGGGAGCTGTTTTTT.

V gene TRBV19 combines with J gene TRBJ1-1, with 10 bases fitting TRBD1. With 7 bases clipped from V and 4 bases from J, the junction kept 9 bases outside the gene matches. This CDR3 is 15 amino acids long. In germline, CDR1 is LNHDA, CDR2 SQIVND (reference sequence). CDR3 nucleotides: TGTGCCAGTATTAAGACAGGGGGCTGGGGCACTGAAGCTTTCTTT. Amino acid sequence: CASIKTGGWGTEAFF.

The V call is TRBV19, the J call TRBJ2-3, with 9 bases lining up with TRBD1. CDR1 is LNHDA and CDR2 is SQIVND in the germline V gene (reference sequence). The CDR3 loop spans 14 amino acids. V shed 5 bases and J 5 bases; nucleotides not matched to a gene: 5. The CDR3: CASSLGTGKDTQYF. The CDR3 DNA sequence: TGTGCCAGTAGTCTAGGGACAGGGAAAGATACGCAGTATTTT.

The gene calls are TRBV25-1 and TRBJ1-5, with unresolved D. CDR1 is MGHDK and CDR2 is SYGVNS in the germline V gene. The CDR3 runs to 14 residues. V lost 4 bases and J lost 3, with 10 bases in between. The CDR3 spells CASSGRGNNQPQHF. The CDR3 nucleotides read TGTGCCAGCAGTGGACGGGGAAACAATCAGCCCCAGCATTTT.

The CDR3 nucleotides are TGTGCCAGCAAGTTAAGGGGGTATAATTCACCCCTCCACTTT. Translation gives CASKLRGYNSPLHF. V usage is TRBV27 and J usage is TRBJ1-6; TRBD1 might be the D (6 bases). The germline V gene has CDR1 MNHEY and CDR2 SMNVEV (reference sequence). The CDR3 totals 14 residues. V was clipped by 7 bases and J by 4 bases, with 11 bases between them.

This chain uses TRBV7-9 with TRBJ1-2; TRBD1 might be the D (5 bases). Looked up from germline, CDR1 is SEHNR and CDR2 is FQNEAQ (reference sequence). V dropped 0 bases and J dropped 8 bases, with 10 bases sitting between them. The CDR3 contains 13 residues. CDR3 in amino acids: CASSLAEGMGYTF. The CDR3 DNA follows: TGTGCCAGCAGCTTAGCGGAGGGGATGGGCTACACCTTC. Variable domain in full (rest from reference TRBV7-9 and TRBJ1-2): DTGVSQNPRHKITKRGQNVTFRCDPISEHNRLYWYRQTLGQGPEFLTYFQNEAQLEKSRLLSDRFSAERPKGSFSTLEIQRTEQGDSAMYLCASSLAEGMGYTFGSGTRLTVV.

The genes are TRBV9 and TRBJ1-2; no clear D. V lost 3 bases, J lost 11 bases, and 11 bases lay in between. Germline V gives CDR1 SGDLS, CDR2 YYNGEE. This CDR3 has 11 amino acids. The chain's CDR3 is CASSANREYTF. The DNA for the CDR3 is TGTGCCAGCAGCGCAAACCGGGAATACACCTTC.

This chain uses TRBV4-1 with TRBJ1-1; D is unclear. The CDR3 length is 13 residues. Germline V lookup: CDR1 MGHRA, CDR2 YSYEKL. V lost 0 bases and J lost 4, with 6 bases in between. The CDR3, as DNA: TGCGCCAGCAGCCAAGACAGGCCCACTGAAGCTTTCTTT. Amino acid sequence: CASSQDRPTEAFF.